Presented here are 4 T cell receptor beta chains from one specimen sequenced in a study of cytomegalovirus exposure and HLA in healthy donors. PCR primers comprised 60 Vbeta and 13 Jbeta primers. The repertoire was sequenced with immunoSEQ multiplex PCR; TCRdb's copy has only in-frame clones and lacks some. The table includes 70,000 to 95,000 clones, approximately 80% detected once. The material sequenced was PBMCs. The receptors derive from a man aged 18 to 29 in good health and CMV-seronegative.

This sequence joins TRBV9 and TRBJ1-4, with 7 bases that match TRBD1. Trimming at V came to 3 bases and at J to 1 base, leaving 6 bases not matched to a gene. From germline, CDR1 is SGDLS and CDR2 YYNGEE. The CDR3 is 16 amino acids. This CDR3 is CASSDRGVETNEKLFF. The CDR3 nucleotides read TGTGCCAGCAGCGACAGGGGTGTGGAAACTAATGAAAAACTGTTTTTT.

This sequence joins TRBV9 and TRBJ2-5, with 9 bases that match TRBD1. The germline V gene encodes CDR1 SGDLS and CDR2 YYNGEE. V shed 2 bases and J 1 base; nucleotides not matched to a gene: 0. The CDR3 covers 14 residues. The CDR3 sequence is CASSVTGGQETQYF. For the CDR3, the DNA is TGTGCCAGCAGCGTGACAGGGGGCCAAGAGACCCAGTACTTC.

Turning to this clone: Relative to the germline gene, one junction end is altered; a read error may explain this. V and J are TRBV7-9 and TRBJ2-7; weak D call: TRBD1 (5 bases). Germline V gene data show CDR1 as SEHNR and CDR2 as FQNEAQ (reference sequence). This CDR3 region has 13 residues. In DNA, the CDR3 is TGTTCCAGCAGCCGTTTGACAGCAGGGGAGCAGTACTTC. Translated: CSSSRLTAGEQYF. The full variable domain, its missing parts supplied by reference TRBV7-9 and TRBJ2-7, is DTGVSQNPRHKITKRGQNVTFRCDPISEHNRLYWYRQTLGQGPEFLTYFQNEAQLEKSRLLSDRFSAERPKGSFSTLEIQRTEQGDSAMYLCSSSRLTAGEQYFGPGTRLTVT.

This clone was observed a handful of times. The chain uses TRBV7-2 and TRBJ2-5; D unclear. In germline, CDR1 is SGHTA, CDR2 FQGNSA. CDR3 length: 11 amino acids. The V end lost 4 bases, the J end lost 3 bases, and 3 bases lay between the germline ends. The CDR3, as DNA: TGTGCCAGCAGCTACAAAGAGACCCAGTACTTC. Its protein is CASSYKETQYF.